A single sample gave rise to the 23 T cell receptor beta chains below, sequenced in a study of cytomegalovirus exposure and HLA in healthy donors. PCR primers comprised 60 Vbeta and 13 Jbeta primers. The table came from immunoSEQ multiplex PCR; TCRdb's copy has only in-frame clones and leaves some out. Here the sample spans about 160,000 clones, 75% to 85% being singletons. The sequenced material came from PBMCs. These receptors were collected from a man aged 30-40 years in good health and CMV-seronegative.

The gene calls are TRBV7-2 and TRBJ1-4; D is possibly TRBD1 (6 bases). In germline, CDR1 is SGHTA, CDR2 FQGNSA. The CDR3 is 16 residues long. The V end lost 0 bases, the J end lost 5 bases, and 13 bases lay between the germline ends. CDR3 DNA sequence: TGTGCCAGCAGCTTAGCCACAGGGAATACGAATGAAAAACTGTTTTTT. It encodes CASSLATGNTNEKLFF.

CDR3: CASDRDRRHITSYEQYF. The CDR3 DNA follows: TGTGCCAGCGACAGGGACAGGCGCCATATTACCTCCTACGAGCAGTACTTC. The chain joins TRBV2 to TRBJ2-7, with TRBD1 matching over 8 bases. This CDR3 has 17 residues. CDR1 and CDR2 (germline): SNHLY, FYNNEI. The trim removed 8 bases at V and 0 bases at J, leaving 15 bases unmatched.

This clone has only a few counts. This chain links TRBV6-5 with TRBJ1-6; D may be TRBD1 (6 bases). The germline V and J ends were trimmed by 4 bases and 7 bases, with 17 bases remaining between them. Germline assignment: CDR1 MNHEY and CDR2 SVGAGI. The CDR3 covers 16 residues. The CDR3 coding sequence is TGTGCCAGCAGTTCAAGGACAGCCGGCTGGAATTCACCCCTCCACTTT. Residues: CASSSRTAGWNSPLHF.

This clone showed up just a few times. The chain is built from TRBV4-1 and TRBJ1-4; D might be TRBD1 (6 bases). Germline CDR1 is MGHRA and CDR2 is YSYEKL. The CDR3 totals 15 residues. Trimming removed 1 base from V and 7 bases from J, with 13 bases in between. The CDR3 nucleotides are TGCGCCAGCAGCCAAGCGGGGGGGCTGGGTGAAAAACTGTTTTTT. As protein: CASSQAGGLGEKLFF.

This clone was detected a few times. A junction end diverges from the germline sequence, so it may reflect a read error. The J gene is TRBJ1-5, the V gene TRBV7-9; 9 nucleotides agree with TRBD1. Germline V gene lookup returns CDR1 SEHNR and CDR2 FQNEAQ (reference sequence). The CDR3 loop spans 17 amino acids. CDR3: CSSSNSRWGDRDQPQHF. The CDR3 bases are TGTTCCAGCAGCAATAGCCGTTGGGGGGACAGGGATCAGCCCCAGCATTTT.

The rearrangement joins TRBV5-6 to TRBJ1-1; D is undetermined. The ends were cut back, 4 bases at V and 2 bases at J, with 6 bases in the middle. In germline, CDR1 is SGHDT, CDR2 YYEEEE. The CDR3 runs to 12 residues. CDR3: CASSRGNTEAFF. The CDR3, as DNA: TGTGCCAGCAGCCGAGGCAACACTGAAGCTTTCTTT.

The chain's CDR3 is CASSALPGLIDEQYF. As DNA, the CDR3 is TGTGCCAGCAGCGCTTTACCGGGACTAATTGACGAGCAGTACTTC. This chain uses TRBV9 with TRBJ2-7; 7 nucleotides align to TRBD2. V gave up 3 bases and J gave up 5 bases; unmatched junction bases: 11. The germline CDR1 and CDR2 sequences are SGDLS and YYNGEE. This CDR3 has 15 residues.

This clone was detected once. The CDR3 loop is CASSYTGTANQPQHF. DNA of the CDR3: TGTGCCAGCAGTTATACCGGGACAGCTAATCAGCCCCAGCATTTT. The chain uses TRBV28 and TRBJ1-5, with 7 bases lining up with TRBD1. The junction had 7 bases not matched to a gene; V was cut back by 4 bases and J by 4 bases. The V gene's germline CDR1 is MDHEN and CDR2 SYDVKM. This CDR3 is built from 15 residues.

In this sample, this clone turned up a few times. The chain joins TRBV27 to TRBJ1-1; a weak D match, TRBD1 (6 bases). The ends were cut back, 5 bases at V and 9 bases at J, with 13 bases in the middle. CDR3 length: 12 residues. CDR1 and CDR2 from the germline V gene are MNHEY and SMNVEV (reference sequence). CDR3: CASSDPGQKAFF. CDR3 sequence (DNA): TGTGCCAGCAGTGACCCGGGACAAAAAGCTTTCTTT.

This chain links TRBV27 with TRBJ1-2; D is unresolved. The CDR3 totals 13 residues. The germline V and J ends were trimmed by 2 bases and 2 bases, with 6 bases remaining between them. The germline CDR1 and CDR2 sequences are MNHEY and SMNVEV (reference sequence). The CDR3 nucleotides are TGTGCCAGCAGTTTACGCAGGAACTATGGCTACACCTTC. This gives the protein CASSLRRNYGYTF.

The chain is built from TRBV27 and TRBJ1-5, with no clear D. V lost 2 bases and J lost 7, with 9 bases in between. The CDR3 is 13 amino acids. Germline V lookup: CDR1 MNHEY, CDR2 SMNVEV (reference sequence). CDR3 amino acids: CASSLEGDQPQHF. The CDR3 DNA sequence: TGTGCCAGCAGTTTAGAGGGTGACCAGCCCCAGCATTTT.

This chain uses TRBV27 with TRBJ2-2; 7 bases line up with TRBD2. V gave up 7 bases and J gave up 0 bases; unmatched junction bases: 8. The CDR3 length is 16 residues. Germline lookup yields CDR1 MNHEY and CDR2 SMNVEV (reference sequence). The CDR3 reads CASNPSGNPNTGELFF. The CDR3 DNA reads TGTGCCAGCAACCCTAGCGGCAACCCGAACACCGGGGAGCTGTTTTTT.

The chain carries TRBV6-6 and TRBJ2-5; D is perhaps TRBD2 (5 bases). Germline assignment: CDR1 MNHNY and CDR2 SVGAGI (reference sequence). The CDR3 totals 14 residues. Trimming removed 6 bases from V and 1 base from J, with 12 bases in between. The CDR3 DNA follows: TGTGCCAGCAGGGGCCGGGGTGTCCAAGAGACCCAGTACTTC. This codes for CASRGRGVQETQYF.

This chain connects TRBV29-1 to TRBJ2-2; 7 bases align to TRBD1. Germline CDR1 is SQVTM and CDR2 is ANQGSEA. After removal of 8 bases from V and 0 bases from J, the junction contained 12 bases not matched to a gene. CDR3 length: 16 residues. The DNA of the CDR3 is TGCAGCCCCGGACAGGTCGTCTTCGCGAACACCGGGGAGCTGTTTTTT. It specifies CSPGQVVFANTGELFF.

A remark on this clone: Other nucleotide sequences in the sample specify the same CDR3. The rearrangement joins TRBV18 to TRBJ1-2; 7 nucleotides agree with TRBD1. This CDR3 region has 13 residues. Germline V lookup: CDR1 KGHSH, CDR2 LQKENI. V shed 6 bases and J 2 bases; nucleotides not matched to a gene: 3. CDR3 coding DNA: TGTGCCAGCTCCAGGGACAGCAACTATGGCTACACCTTC. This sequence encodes CASSRDSNYGYTF.

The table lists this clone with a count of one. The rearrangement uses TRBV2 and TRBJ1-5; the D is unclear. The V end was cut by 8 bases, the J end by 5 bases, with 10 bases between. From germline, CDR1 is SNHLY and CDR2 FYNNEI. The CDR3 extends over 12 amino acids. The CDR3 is CASAAEDQPQHF. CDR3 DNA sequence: TGTGCCAGCGCGGCCGAAGATCAGCCCCAGCATTTT.

The CDR3 sequence is CASSDLGQGGPMSEAFF. The CDR3 DNA reads TGTGCCAGCAGTGACTTGGGACAGGGTGGTCCTATGTCGGAAGCTTTCTTT. The chain carries TRBV6-4 and TRBJ1-1, with 9 bases lining up with TRBD1. J lost 8 bases, V lost 1 base, and 14 bases had no gene match. This CDR3 is built from 17 residues. Per germline, CDR1 MRHNA and CDR2 SNTAGT.

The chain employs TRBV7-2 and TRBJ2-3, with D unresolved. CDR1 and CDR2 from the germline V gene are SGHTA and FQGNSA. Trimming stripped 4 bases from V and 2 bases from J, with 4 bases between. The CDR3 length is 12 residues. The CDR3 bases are TGTGCCAGCAGCTATCTCACAGATACGCAGTATTTT. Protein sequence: CASSYLTDTQYF.

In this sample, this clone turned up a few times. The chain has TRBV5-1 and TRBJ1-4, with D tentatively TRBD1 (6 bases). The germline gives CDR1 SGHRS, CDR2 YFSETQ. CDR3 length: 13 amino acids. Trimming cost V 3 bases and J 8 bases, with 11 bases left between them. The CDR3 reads CASSSRGLEKLFF. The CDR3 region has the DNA TGCGCCAGCAGCTCCAGGGGTCTGGAAAAACTGTTTTTT.

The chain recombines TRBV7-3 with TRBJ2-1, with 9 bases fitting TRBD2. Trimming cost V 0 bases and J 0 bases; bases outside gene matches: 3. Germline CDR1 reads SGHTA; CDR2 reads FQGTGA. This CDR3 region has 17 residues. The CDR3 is CASSLTGRGGSYNEQFF. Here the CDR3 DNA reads TGTGCCAGCAGCTTAACGGGGCGGGGGGGCTCCTACAATGAGCAGTTCTTC. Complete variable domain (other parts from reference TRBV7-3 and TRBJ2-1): GAGVSQTPSNKVTEKGKYVELRCDPISGHTALYWYRQSLGQGPEFLIYFQGTGAADDSGLPNDRFFAVRPEGSVSTLKIQRTERGDSAVYLCASSLTGRGGSYNEQFFGPGTRLTVL.

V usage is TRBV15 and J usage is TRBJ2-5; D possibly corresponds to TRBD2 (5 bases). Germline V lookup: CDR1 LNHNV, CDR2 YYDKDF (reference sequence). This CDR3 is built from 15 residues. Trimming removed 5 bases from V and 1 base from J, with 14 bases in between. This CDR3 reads CATSSQPGTQETQYF. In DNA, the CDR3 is TGTGCCACCAGCTCCCAGCCGGGAACCCAAGAGACCCAGTACTTC.

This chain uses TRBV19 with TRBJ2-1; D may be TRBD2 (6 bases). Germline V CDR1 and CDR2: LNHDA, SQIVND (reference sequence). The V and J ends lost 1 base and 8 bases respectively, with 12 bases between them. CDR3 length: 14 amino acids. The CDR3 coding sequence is TGTGCCAGTAGTATAGGGACTAAGATCCATGAGCAGTTCTTC. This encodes CASSIGTKIHEQFF. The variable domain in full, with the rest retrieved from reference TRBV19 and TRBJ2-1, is DGGITQSPKYLFRKEGQNVTLSCEQNLNHDAMYWYRQDPGQGLRLIYYSQIVNDFQKGDIAEGYSVSREKKESFPLTVTSAQKNPTAFYLCASSIGTKIHEQFFGPGTRLTVL.

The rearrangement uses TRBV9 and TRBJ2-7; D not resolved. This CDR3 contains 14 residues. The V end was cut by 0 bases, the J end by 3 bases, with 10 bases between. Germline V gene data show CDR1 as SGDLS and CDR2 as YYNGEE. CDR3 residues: CASSVGLDDYEQYF. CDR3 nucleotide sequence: TGTGCCAGCAGCGTAGGTCTAGACGACTACGAGCAGTACTTC.